The 9 T cell receptor beta chains reported below all come from one sample, sequenced in a study of blood T cell repertoires in COVID-19. Here immunoSEQ multiplex PCR was the method, and the copy in TCRdb shows in-frame clones only, minus some. The data show some 150,000 clones, roughly 73% seen once. Sequenced input: peripheral blood. The receptor source for this set is a woman aged 50 to 60 with active or convalescent COVID-19.

This chain uses TRBV4-3 with TRBJ2-3; no clear D. CDR1 is LGHNA, CDR2 YSLEER, per germline. This CDR3 region has 14 residues. V was shortened by 0 bases and J by 1 base, with 5 bases between the two germline ends. The CDR3 nucleotides read TGCGCCAGCAGCCAAGATTGGCGCACAGATACGCAGTATTTT. Its translation: CASSQDWRTDTQYF.

The chain combines TRBV7-9 with TRBJ1-2, with TRBD1 identical over 7 bases. Losses at the gene ends were 5 bases for V and 13 bases for J; bases not matched to a gene: 4. This CDR3 has 10 residues. Germline loops: CDR1 SEHNR, CDR2 FQNEAQ (reference sequence). The CDR3: CASSEGAFTF. The CDR3 DNA sequence: TGTGCCAGCAGCGAGGGGGCGTTCACCTTC. Using reference TRBV7-9 and TRBJ1-2 for the parts outside the CDR3, the full variable domain is DTGVSQNPRHKITKRGQNVTFRCDPISEHNRLYWYRQTLGQGPEFLTYFQNEAQLEKSRLLSDRFSAERPKGSFSTLEIQRTEQGDSAMYLCASSEGAFTFGSGTRLTVV.

The chain has TRBV5-5 and TRBJ1-5; D not certain. The V gene's germline CDR1 is SGHKS and CDR2 YYEKEE (reference sequence). The CDR3 totals 15 residues. Deletions cut 0 bases from V and 7 bases from J, with 14 bases between. The CDR3 nucleotides are TGTGCCAGCAGCTTGGCCCCTGTAAGCCAACAGCCCCAGCATTTT. This codes for CASSLAPVSQQPQHF.

CDR3 sequence (DNA): TGTGCCAGCAGCCAAAGACTAGCGCAAGAGACCCAGTACTTC. The encoded protein is CASSQRLAQETQYF. This chain uses TRBV7-6 with TRBJ2-5; 8 bases are shared with TRBD2. This CDR3 contains 14 residues. V dropped 5 bases and J dropped 2; count of bases not matched to a gene: 4. Germline loops: CDR1 SGHVS, CDR2 FNYEAQ.

The rearrangement joins TRBV10-2 to TRBJ2-7, with 7 nucleotides matching TRBD2. From germline, CDR1 is WSHSY and CDR2 SAAADI. There are 17 residues in the CDR3. Germline trimming cut 6 bases from V and 0 bases from J; bases unmatched to any gene: 14. This chain's CDR3 is CASSDPRRGTSSYEQYF. CDR3 bases: TGCGCCAGCAGCGATCCCAGGCGGGGGACCAGCTCCTACGAGCAGTACTTC.

V gene TRBV4-3 combines with J gene TRBJ2-3; D perhaps matches TRBD2 (5 bases). From germline, CDR1 is LGHNA and CDR2 YSLEER. V lost 0 bases and J 2 bases, leaving 18 bases between the germline ends. The CDR3 is 18 residues long. CDR3 sequence: CASSQDRLDSGNTDTQYF. The CDR3 DNA is TGCGCCAGCAGCCAAGATAGACTCGACTCGGGGAACACAGATACGCAGTATTTT.

The rearrangement links TRBV6-7 to TRBJ1-1, with D perhaps matching TRBD1 (5 bases). Being an ORF, TRBV6-7 has a function that is uncertain. The CDR3 consists of 15 residues. Trimming removed 7 bases at V and 0 bases at J, with 15 bases between. In nucleotides, the CDR3 is TGTGCCAGCATCCTAAGGGCCAGGGTGAACACTGAAGCTTTCTTT. Translated, it gives CASILRARVNTEAFF.

The chain links TRBV19 to TRBJ1-3; tentative D call: TRBD1 (5 bases). Germline CDR1 and CDR2: LNHDA and SQIVND (reference sequence). The CDR3 consists of 14 residues. V lost 7 bases and J 0 bases, leaving 10 bases between the germline ends. CDR3 region: CASKEGSSGNTIYF. In DNA form, the CDR3 reads TGTGCCAGTAAGGAGGGGAGCTCTGGAAACACCATATATTTT.

The chain links TRBV19 to TRBJ1-3, with 7 bases identical to TRBD1. The CDR3 covers 17 residues. V trimming: 3 bases; J trimming: 0 bases; junction bases outside the gene matches: 8. In germline, CDR1 is LNHDA, CDR2 SQIVND (reference sequence). CDR3 in DNA: TGTGCCAGTAGTATGACCGGGACAGCTAACTCTGGAAACACCATATATTTT. Protein sequence: CASSMTGTANSGNTIYF.